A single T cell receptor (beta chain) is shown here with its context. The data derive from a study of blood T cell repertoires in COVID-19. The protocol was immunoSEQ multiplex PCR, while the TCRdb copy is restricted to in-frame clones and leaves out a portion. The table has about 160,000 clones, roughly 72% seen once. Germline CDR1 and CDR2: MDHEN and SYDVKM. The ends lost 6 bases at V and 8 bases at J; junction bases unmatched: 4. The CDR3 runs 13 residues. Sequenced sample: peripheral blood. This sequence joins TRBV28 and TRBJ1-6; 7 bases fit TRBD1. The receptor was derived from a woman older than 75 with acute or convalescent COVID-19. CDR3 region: CASRRQGDSPLHF. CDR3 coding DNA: TGTGCCAGCAGGAGGCAGGGGGATTCACCCCTCCACTTT.